The sequence of this TCR beta chain was determined in a study of blood T cells in healthy people across ages. The CDR3 extends over 14 amino acids. Per the germline V gene, CDR1 is SGHVS and CDR2 is FQNEAQ. The V and J ends lost 5 bases and 6 bases respectively, with 14 bases between them. Samples each yielded at least 5 micrograms of total RNA. General study findings and limits: Possibly, changes in expanded clonotypes were confounded because donor CMV status was unknown.

Using a J-beta primer mix together with a sample-barcoded 5' primer, a second PCR was run for roughly 6 to 11 cycles. From the 5' RACE reads, TCRdb called clonotypes with MiXCR, one entry per CDR3 protein. Of roughly 1.9 million distinct CDR3 sequences in the sample, more than 35% were seen once. This clonotype turned up a few times. Its antigen remains unknown. This sequence originates from a human donor in good health. The sequencing input was blood. The V gene is TRBV7-8, the J gene TRBJ1-5; possible D gene TRBD1, 5 bases. CDR3 region: CASSHGGVTQPQHF. The CDR3 region has the DNA TGTGCCAGCAGCCATGGGGGGGTTACTCAGCCCCAGCATTTT.